This is a list of T cell receptor beta chains from one sample in a study of T cell responses to AZD1222 COVID-19 vaccine. The table came from immunoSEQ multiplex PCR; TCRdb's copy has only in-frame clones and leaves some out. Of more than 120,000 clones in the sample, around 90% are singletons; the top ten hold about 5.4%. Material: peripheral blood, obtained 28 days after the second dose of the MenACWY control vaccine. The origin of the receptors is an adult who received the MenACWY meningococcal vaccine as a control. The CDR3 runs from the conserved cysteine through the conserved F or W. A D gene is named only where the DNA matches it firmly. Where a row states a size, it is once, few, many or the class of an expanded clone; other rows omit it.

clone size	V gene	J gene	D gene	CDR3 protein	CDR3 DNA
-	TRBV2	TRBJ1-4	TRBD1	CASSDTGAARQKLFF	TGTGCCAGCAGCGATACAGGGGCCGCAAGGCAGAAACTGTTTTTT
-	TRBV25-1	TRBJ2-5	-	CASSEWEQETQYF	TGTGCCAGCAGTGAATGGGAGCAAGAGACCCAGTACTTC
once	TRBV5-4	TRBJ2-5	TRBD2	CASSPGTSGSQETQYF	TGTGCCAGCAGCCCGGGGACTAGCGGGAGTCAAGAGACCCAGTACTTC
once	TRBV7-9	TRBJ1-5	-	CASSFGGRGRPQHF	TGTGCCAGCAGCTTCGGGGGGCGCGGGAGGCCCCAGCATTTT
-	TRBV4-1	TRBJ1-2	-	CASSQQNAANYGYTF	TGCGCCAGCAGCCAGCAGAACGCAGCTAACTATGGCTACACCTTC
few	TRBV18	TRBJ1-5	-	CASSPPAHGNQPQHF	TGTGCCAGCTCACCACCGGCGCACGGCAATCAGCCCCAGCATTTT
-	TRBV2	TRBJ1-5	-	CASRPEGRLNQPQHF	TGTGCCAGCAGGCCCGAGGGGAGGCTCAATCAGCCCCAGCATTTT
-	TRBV3-1/TRBV3-2	TRBJ2-2	TRBD2	CASSQKSGSGVGELFF	TGTGCCAGCAGCCAAAAGAGCGGGAGTGGTGTCGGGGAGCTGTTTTTT
-	TRBV6-6	TRBJ2-3	TRBD1	CASSQTAGTGSRSDTQYF	TGTGCCAGCAGTCAAACTGCCGGGACAGGGAGTCGGTCAGATACGCAGTATTTT
-	TRBV7-9	TRBJ2-7	TRBD1	CASSLDRGYEQYF	TGTGCCAGCAGCTTGGACAGGGGCTACGAGCAGTACTTC
-	TRBV9	TRBJ2-1	-	CASSVGGRQDNEQFF	TGTGCCAGCAGCGTGGGAGGGCGACAGGATAATGAGCAGTTCTTC
-	TRBV10-3	TRBJ2-2	-	CAISAGNTGELFF	TGTGCCATCAGTGCGGGCAACACCGGGGAGCTGTTTTTT
-	TRBV7-9	TRBJ2-7	-	CASSLEGTEQYF	TGTGCCAGCAGCTTAGAGGGAACCGAGCAGTACTTC
-	TRBV2	TRBJ2-1	-	CASSYSNEQFF	TGTGCCAGCAGCTACTCCAATGAGCAGTTCTTC
-	TRBV7-9	TRBJ1-5	-	CASSSENVQPQHF	TGTGCCAGCAGCTCCGAAAATGTCCAGCCCCAGCATTTT
-	TRBV7-9	TRBJ2-2	TRBD1	CASSPDRASTGELFF	TGTGCCAGCAGCCCGGACAGGGCTAGCACCGGGGAGCTGTTTTTT
-	TRBV9	TRBJ2-2	TRBD2	CASTSSSLAGGGTGELFF	TGTGCCAGCACATCGTCGTCGCTAGCGGGAGGTGGCACCGGGGAGCTGTTTTTT
-	TRBV12-3/TRBV12-4	TRBJ2-2	-	CASRSLDTGELFF	TGTGCCAGCAGGTCTCTAGACACCGGGGAGCTGTTTTTT
-	TRBV29-1	TRBJ2-4	TRBD1	CSVLPWTGSHIQYF	TGCAGCGTCCTGCCTTGGACAGGGTCTCACATTCAGTACTTC
-	TRBV5-4	TRBJ2-1	-	CASRDDRSSYNEQFF	TGTGCCAGCAGAGACGACAGAAGTTCCTACAATGAGCAGTTCTTC
-	TRBV11-2	TRBJ1-4	-	CASSLSRQNEKLFF	TGTGCCAGCAGCTTATCGAGACAGAATGAAAAACTGTTTTTT
-	TRBV5-8	TRBJ1-6	-	CASSLKLWNSPLHF	TGTGCCAGCAGCTTGAAATTGTGGAATTCACCCCTCCACTTT
-	TRBV28	TRBJ1-2	TRBD1	CASSLPGQGSAGYTF	TGTGCCAGCAGTTTACCTGGACAGGGCTCGGCTGGCTACACCTTC
-	TRBV4-2	TRBJ2-7	-	CASSQVDSSPQYF	TGTGCCAGCAGCCAAGTAGACAGCAGCCCGCAGTACTTC
-	TRBV15	TRBJ1-1	-	CATSRGASNTEAFF	TGTGCCACCAGCAGAGGCGCCTCGAACACTGAAGCTTTCTTT
-	TRBV6-2/TRBV6-3	TRBJ2-7	-	CASSYTGRREQYF	TGTGCCAGCAGTTACACCGGGAGACGCGAGCAGTACTTC
-	TRBV5-1	TRBJ1-1	-	CASSLGVGLNTEAFF	TGCGCCAGCAGCTTGGGGGTGGGCCTGAACACTGAAGCTTTCTTT
-	TRBV12-3/TRBV12-4	TRBJ1-1	-	CASSWGEGNEAFF	TGTGCCAGCAGTTGGGGGGAGGGGAATGAAGCTTTCTTT
few	TRBV18	TRBJ2-2	-	CASSPQGRTGELFF	TGTGCCAGCTCACCACAAGGACGGACCGGGGAGCTGTTTTTT
-	TRBV6-5	TRBJ1-3	TRBD1	CASLTGAGNTIYF	TGTGCCAGTTTGACAGGGGCGGGAAACACCATATATTTT
-	TRBV5-1	TRBJ2-3	TRBD1	CASSFSGQGPDTQYF	TGCGCCAGCAGCTTTTCGGGACAGGGTCCAGATACGCAGTATTTT
-	TRBV10-3	TRBJ1-2	-	CAISDFPGSTGYTF	TGTGCCATCAGTGATTTCCCAGGGTCTACCGGCTACACCTTC
few	TRBV11-3	TRBJ2-1	TRBD1	CASNPGQGATSYINEQFF	TGTGCCAGCAACCCGGGACAGGGGGCGACCTCCTACATAAATGAGCAGTTCTTC
-	TRBV3-1/TRBV3-2	TRBJ2-3	TRBD2	CASSLPVGGGTTDTQYF	TGTGCCAGCAGCCTCCCCGTCGGCGGGGGTACCACAGATACGCAGTATTTT
few	TRBV27	TRBJ1-1	-	CASSRPGNTEAFF	TGTGCCAGCAGTCGACCAGGGAACACTGAAGCTTTCTTT
-	TRBV5-1	TRBJ2-7	TRBD1	CASSPQGLLREQYF	TGCGCCAGCAGCCCACAGGGGCTGCTGAGAGAGCAGTACTTC
once	TRBV6-1	TRBJ1-1	-	CASSDRGLAQAFF	TGTGCCAGCAGTGACCGGGGCCTAGCACAAGCTTTCTTT
once	TRBV12-3/TRBV12-4	TRBJ1-1	-	CASRLIGLPEAFF	TGTGCCAGCAGGCTGATTGGGTTGCCTGAAGCTTTCTTT
-	TRBV7-2	TRBJ2-1	TRBD1	CASSLTGVLYNEQFF	TGTGCCAGCAGCTTAACAGGGGTCTTGTACAATGAGCAGTTCTTC
few	TRBV5-1	TRBJ1-1	-	CASSLEVSTGAGTEAFF	TGCGCCAGCAGCTTGGAGGTCAGTACGGGGGCAGGCACTGAAGCTTTCTTT
-	TRBV27	TRBJ1-2	-	CASSSQEHYGYTF	TGTGCCAGCAGTTCACAGGAGCACTATGGCTACACCTTC
-	TRBV28	TRBJ1-2	-	CASSSGSLRGYGYTF	TGTGCCAGCAGTTCGGGGTCCCTACGTGGCTATGGCTACACCTTC
-	TRBV12-3/TRBV12-4	TRBJ1-1	-	CASSFGRTEAFF	TGTGCCAGCAGTTTTGGAAGAACTGAAGCTTTCTTT
-	TRBV13	TRBJ1-2	TRBD1	CASSVDRGRGYTF	TGTGCCAGCAGCGTGGACAGGGGGCGCGGCTACACCTTC
-	TRBV30	TRBJ1-4	-	CAWSPGRSEKLFF	TGTGCCTGGAGCCCCGGGAGGAGCGAAAAACTGTTTTTT
-	TRBV21-1	TRBJ2-1	-	CASSSGGGRIYNEQFF	TGTGCCAGCAGCAGCGGAGGGGGCAGGATATACAATGAGCAGTTCTTC
-	TRBV6-4	TRBJ2-1	TRBD2	CASRPTSGRYNEQFF	TGTGCCAGCAGGCCTACTAGCGGGAGGTACAATGAGCAGTTCTTC
-	TRBV18	TRBJ1-1	-	CASSPGTENTEAFF	TGTGCCAGCTCACCCGGGACGGAAAATACTGAAGCTTTCTTT
once	TRBV7-2	TRBJ1-2	-	CASSTDRTRGYTF	TGTGCCAGCAGCACCGACAGGACTCGTGGCTACACCTTC
-	TRBV18	TRBJ2-2	-	CASSPRTEFTGELFF	TGTGCCAGCTCACCACGGACAGAATTCACCGGGGAGCTGTTTTTT
-	TRBV7-2	TRBJ1-2	-	CASSLEGANYGYTF	TGTGCCAGCAGCTTAGAAGGAGCTAACTATGGCTACACCTTC
-	TRBV7-3	TRBJ1-1	-	CASSSKTETEAFF	TGTGCCAGCAGCTCGAAGACAGAAACTGAAGCTTTCTTT
-	TRBV18	TRBJ2-3	-	CASSPLGTDTQYF	TGTGCCAGCTCACCACTGGGTACAGATACGCAGTATTTT
-	TRBV14	TRBJ2-1	-	CASSQDRWTYNEQFF	TGTGCCAGCAGCCAAGATAGGTGGACCTACAATGAGCAGTTCTTC
-	TRBV5-1	TRBJ2-3	-	CASSLATGGTDTQYF	TGCGCCAGCAGCTTGGCCACGGGGGGCACAGATACGCAGTATTTT
-	TRBV5-6	TRBJ1-1	TRBD1	CASITQGWNTEAFF	TGTGCCAGCATCACACAGGGGTGGAACACTGAAGCTTTCTTT